The 25 T cell receptor beta chains reported below all come from one sample, sequenced in a study of cytomegalovirus exposure and HLA in healthy donors (dated by TCRdb to the late 2010s). Library method: the immunoSEQ multiplex PCR assay. The multiplex PCR relied on a mix of 60 forward primers for TCR Vbeta segments and 13 reverse primers for TCR Jbeta segments. What TCRdb holds here is the immuneACCESS table cut down to in-frame rearrangements. Part of the clones is not present; checked against another copy, under half of the missing clones reflect an unresolved V gene, and the others are unexplained. The sample table holds nearly 110,000 clones, of which 80% to 90% were seen once. Of the sample, 1.5% to 2% is held by the ten largest clones. Material: PBMCs. The source of these receptors is a man over 45 in good health and CMV-seronegative.

This clone was observed a single time. This rearrangement joins TRBV2 to TRBJ1-1; D ambiguous. V lost 6 bases, J lost 1 base, and 15 bases lay in between. This CDR3 comprises 15 residues. CDR1 is SNHLY, CDR2 FYNNEI, per germline. Here the CDR3 reads CASRTSAGANTEAFF. Here the CDR3 DNA reads TGTGCCAGCAGGACCTCAGCAGGCGCGAACACTGAAGCTTTCTTT.

The V gene is TRBV7-2, the J gene TRBJ1-2; perhaps TRBD1 as D (5 bases). Germline assignment: CDR1 SGHTA and CDR2 FQGNSA. The ends were cut back, 1 base at V and 4 bases at J, with 10 bases in the middle. CDR3 size: 14 residues. The CDR3 nucleotides are TGTGCCAGCAGCTTAGAAGGGGTTCTCTATGGCTACACCTTC. Translation: CASSLEGVLYGYTF.

This clone was observed a few times. V usage is TRBV4-2 and J usage is TRBJ1-2; TRBD1 might be the D (6 bases). Germline values: CDR1 LGHNA, CDR2 YNFKEQ. V gave up 4 bases and J gave up 8 bases, with 20 bases separating them. The CDR3 covers 15 residues. Here the CDR3 reads CASSRETGFLGGYTF. The CDR3 DNA is TGTGCCAGCAGCCGAGAAACAGGGTTCCTGGGCGGCTACACCTTC.

The chain uses TRBV7-2 and TRBJ2-3, with TRBD2 matching over 8 bases. After removal of 10 bases from V and 5 bases from J, the junction contained 8 bases not matched to a gene. CDR3 size: 13 residues. Germline loops: CDR1 SGHTA, CDR2 FQGNSA. In DNA form, the CDR3 reads TGTGCCACCCTGCGGGGGGTGAGAGATACGCAGTATTTT. As protein: CATLRGVRDTQYF.

V is TRBV28 and J is TRBJ2-3; no reliable D call. CDR1 is MDHEN, CDR2 SYDVKM, per germline. This CDR3 is built from 15 residues. Trimming stripped 4 bases from V and 3 bases from J, with 14 bases between. The CDR3 region has the DNA TGTGCCAGCAGTTCTACAGCACTCCTGACAGATACGCAGTATTTT. This gives the protein CASSSTALLTDTQYF.

This chain's CDR3 is CASSTRQGRDGYEQYV. CDR3 coding DNA: TGTGCCAGCAGCACCAGACAGGGAAGGGATGGCTACGAGCAGTACGTC. The chain couples TRBV7-8 to TRBJ2-7; 7 positions agree with TRBD1. The CDR3 consists of 16 residues. With V trimmed by 5 bases and J by 3 bases, 13 bases remained unmatched. CDR1 is SGHVS, CDR2 FQNEAQ, per germline.

This sequence joins TRBV19 and TRBJ2-3; TRBD1 matches 7 bases. Per the germline V gene, CDR1 is LNHDA and CDR2 is SQIVND (reference sequence). V lost 5 bases to trimming and J lost 6 bases; unmatched junction nucleotides: 14. The CDR3 runs 16 residues. The CDR3 loop is CASSFNQGQTHDTQYF. CDR3 bases: TGTGCCAGTAGTTTTAACCAGGGACAGACCCACGATACGCAGTATTTT.

This sequence joins TRBV5-4 and TRBJ1-4, with 8 bases aligning to TRBD1. V lost 4 bases and J lost 8; bases outside the gene matches: 7. The CDR3 is 14 residues long. Germline CDR1 is SGHNT and CDR2 is YYREEE (reference sequence). CDR3 region: CASSLDRGGEKLFF. In nucleotides, the CDR3 is TGTGCCAGCAGCCTTGACAGGGGTGGGGAAAAACTGTTTTTT.

The chain has TRBV5-1 and TRBJ1-2; 7 bases agree with TRBD1. The CDR3 covers 13 residues. J lost 13 bases, V lost 1 base, and 10 bases had no gene match. Germline V gives CDR1 SGHRS, CDR2 YFSETQ. The CDR3 DNA reads as TGCGCCAGCAGCTTGCCCCAAGGACAGGCCACCACCTTC. It encodes CASSLPQGQATTF. Full variable domain (missing parts from reference TRBV5-1 and TRBJ1-2): KAGVTQTPRYLIKTRGQQVTLSCSPISGHRSVSWYQQTPGQGLQFLFEYFSETQRNKGNFPGRFSGRQFSNSRSEMNVSTLELGDSALYLCASSLPQGQATTFGSGTRLTVV.

This clone was detected a few times. The chain carries TRBV5-5 and TRBJ1-4; TRBD1 matches 7 bases. Germline assignment: CDR1 SGHKS and CDR2 YYEKEE (reference sequence). This CDR3 is built from 15 residues. Losses at the gene ends were 3 bases for V and 0 bases for J; bases not matched to a gene: 2. CDR3 sequence: CASSSGTATNEKLFF. In DNA form, the CDR3 reads TGTGCCAGCAGCTCAGGGACAGCAACTAATGAAAAACTGTTTTTT.

The chain couples TRBV5-1 to TRBJ1-6; D is unclear. The CDR3 is made up of 17 amino acids. Germline lookup yields CDR1 SGHRS and CDR2 YFSETQ. The V end lost 1 base, the J end lost 5 bases, and 16 bases lay between the germline ends. CDR3 sequence: CASSLSPQRSNNSPLHF. Written as DNA, the CDR3 is TGCGCCAGCAGCTTGTCCCCCCAGCGTTCAAATAATTCACCCCTCCACTTT.

The chain combines TRBV2 with TRBJ1-2; TRBD1 agrees at 10 bases. CDR3 length: 14 residues. Germline lookup yields CDR1 SNHLY and CDR2 FYNNEI. The J segment lost 4 bases and the V segment lost 6 bases, leaving 5 bases of the junction unmatched. CDR3 in amino acids: CASSPGQGRYGYTF. In nucleotides, the CDR3 is TGTGCCAGCAGCCCGGGACAGGGGCGCTATGGCTACACCTTC.

V is TRBV9 and J is TRBJ1-4; a weak D match, TRBD1 (5 bases). V gave up 0 bases and J gave up 7 bases, with 13 bases separating them. CDR1 is SGDLS and CDR2 is YYNGEE in the germline V gene. This CDR3 contains 15 residues. The CDR3 DNA sequence: TGTGCCAGCAGCGTAGCATCCGCAAGGGGTGAAAAACTGTTTTTT. Encoded protein: CASSVASARGEKLFF.

The chain couples TRBV7-8 to TRBJ1-2; 9 bases are shared with TRBD1. Trimming removed 6 bases from V and 3 bases from J; junction bases left unmatched: 14. The CDR3 has 17 amino acids. In germline, CDR1 is SGHVS, CDR2 FQNEAQ. The CDR3 here is CASRRTGRGQGHYGYTF. The CDR3 nucleotides read TGTGCCAGCAGACGCACGGGCCGGGGACAGGGCCACTATGGCTACACCTTC.

The chain combines TRBV6-6 with TRBJ1-1, with 9 bases lining up with TRBD1. Germline V gene data show CDR1 as MNHNY and CDR2 as SVGAGI (reference sequence). The CDR3 sequence is 16 residues long. The trim removed 2 bases at V and 4 bases at J, leaving 8 bases unmatched. CDR3 protein: CASSYGSGQGSTEAFF. CDR3 DNA sequence: TGTGCCAGCAGTTACGGTTCGGGACAGGGAAGCACTGAAGCTTTCTTT.

The chain recombines TRBV5-8 with TRBJ2-4; TRBD1 aligns across 10 bases. Trimming took 3 bases from V and 9 from J; bases not matched to a gene: 9. The CDR3 covers 15 residues. Germline CDR1 reads SGHTS; CDR2 reads YDEGEE. CDR3 sequence: CASSSHTGTGVIQYF. DNA for the CDR3: TGTGCCAGCAGCTCGCATACCGGGACAGGGGTCATTCAGTACTTC.

The rearrangement joins TRBV7-9 to TRBJ1-3, with D possibly TRBD1 on 5 matching bases. The V gene lost 1 base and the J gene lost 0 bases, with 13 bases spanning the gap. Per germline, CDR1 SEHNR and CDR2 FQNEAQ (reference sequence). The CDR3 totals 17 residues. The CDR3 loop reads CASSLVDGGPSGNTIYF. The CDR3 DNA reads TGTGCCAGCAGCTTAGTTGACGGGGGTCCCTCTGGAAACACCATATATTTT.

The chain couples TRBV4-3 to TRBJ2-1, with 13 bases lining up with TRBD2. The CDR3 runs 15 residues. Germline values: CDR1 LGHNA, CDR2 YSLEER. The J segment lost 7 bases and the V segment lost 4 bases, leaving 4 bases of the junction unmatched. This CDR3 reads CASSPGLAGENEQFF. DNA of the CDR3: TGCGCCAGCAGCCCCGGACTAGCGGGGGAAAATGAGCAGTTCTTC.

This clone was recorded a few times. This rearrangement joins TRBV18 to TRBJ2-2; D uncertain. CDR3 length: 15 amino acids. Germline V gene sequence: CDR1 KGHSH, CDR2 LQKENI. V was trimmed by 3 bases and J by 4 bases, leaving 12 bases between them. CDR3 DNA sequence: TGTGCCAGCTCACCTGGCCAGACACTCACCGGGGAGCTGTTTTTT. Residues: CASSPGQTLTGELFF.

This clone has a single count. V and J are TRBV18 and TRBJ2-5, with TRBD1 matching over 7 bases. Germline CDR1 and CDR2: KGHSH and LQKENI. The CDR3 sequence is 14 residues long. The J segment lost 0 bases and the V segment lost 3 bases, leaving 1 base of the junction unmatched. Here the CDR3 reads CASSPGTDQETQYF. CDR3 bases: TGTGCCAGCTCACCCGGGACAGACCAAGAGACCCAGTACTTC. Together with reference TRBV18 and TRBJ2-5, the CDR3 gives the full variable domain: NAGVMQNPRHLVRRRGQEARLRCSPMKGHSHVYWYRQLPEEGLKFMVYLQKENIIDESGMPKERFSAEFPKEGPSILRIQQVVRGDSAAYFCASSPGTDQETQYFGPGTRLLVL.

Of note for this clone: Other DNA variants within this sample encode the same CDR3. The CDR3 DNA reads as TGTGCCAGCAGCCGGGACTCCTACGAGCAGTACTTC. It encodes CASSRDSYEQYF. The rearrangement joins TRBV9 to TRBJ2-7; the D gene is possibly TRBD2 (5 bases). From germline, CDR1 is SGDLS and CDR2 YYNGEE. The V end lost 4 bases, the J end lost 0 bases, and 5 bases lay between the germline ends. This CDR3 contains 12 residues.

This clone is a singleton in its sample. This chain links TRBV30 with TRBJ1-3; TRBD1 is a possible D gene (6 bases). This CDR3 has 13 residues. Germline CDR1 is GTSNPN and CDR2 is SVGIG (reference sequence). The ends were cut back, 7 bases at V and 7 bases at J, with 17 bases in the middle. In DNA form, the CDR3 reads TGTGCCTTAGACGGGACATCGGCGAACACCATATATTTT. Encoded protein: CALDGTSANTIYF.

This clone was found once. The chain is built from TRBV7-9 and TRBJ1-4; the D is unclear. CDR1 and CDR2 (germline): SEHNR, FQNEAQ (reference sequence). The germline V and J ends were trimmed by 5 bases and 6 bases, with 13 bases remaining between them. This CDR3 comprises 14 residues. The CDR3 DNA sequence: TGTGCCAGCAGCCGGGATATGGAGGATGAAAAACTGTTTTTT. Its translation is CASSRDMEDEKLFF.

This sequence joins TRBV6-5 and TRBJ2-7; possibly TRBD2 for D (6 bases). The CDR3 has 14 amino acids. Between the trimmed V and J ends, which lost 2 bases and 3 bases, there was a span of 11 bases. Germline-derived CDR1 and CDR2 are MNHEY and SVGAGI. DNA of the CDR3: TGTGCCAGCAGTTACGGGACTCAAGGCTACGAGCAGTACTTC. Its protein product is CASSYGTQGYEQYF.

V and J are TRBV7-3 and TRBJ2-2; 8 bases agree with TRBD1. With V trimmed by 5 bases and J by 1 base, 12 bases remained unmatched. Germline V lookup: CDR1 SGHTA, CDR2 FQGTGA. This CDR3 has 18 residues. The CDR3 here is CASSGGGTGTGNTGELFF. CDR3 nucleotide sequence: TGTGCCAGCAGCGGAGGGGGCACCGGGACAGGGAACACCGGGGAGCTGTTTTTT.